The present T cell receptor (beta chain) was sequenced within a study of control samples from healthy donors and cancer patients. V shed 5 bases and J shed 4 bases, with 11 bases lying between them. The V gene's germline CDR1 is KGHSH and CDR2 LQKENI. The CDR3 sequence is 13 residues long. The assay was immunoSEQ multiplex PCR, and TCRdb's table has in-frame clones only and misses some. The sample consists of over 100,000 clones, approximately 90% of them appearing once. The sequenced sample consisted of blood. This clonotype was obtained from a human donor in good health. The donor label of this sample is uncertain. The V and J genes are TRBV18 and TRBJ2-5; D is unresolved. This CDR3 is CASSSSGPETQYF. The CDR3 DNA sequence: TGTGCCAGCTCAAGCTCTGGTCCAGAGACCCAGTACTTC. Full variable domain (rest looked up from reference TRBV18 and TRBJ2-5): NAGVMQNPRHLVRRRGQEARLRCSPMKGHSHVYWYRQLPEEGLKFMVYLQKENIIDESGMPKERFSAEFPKEGPSILRIQQVVRGDSAAYFCASSSSGPETQYFGPGTRLLVL.